One and the same sample provided the 11 T cell receptor beta chains below, sequenced in a study of metastatic and nonmetastatic thyroid tumors. TCRdb recomputed clones from the PCR reads via MiXCR. Of tens of thousands of clones in the sample, 36% were seen once. Prior to thyroid surgery, none of the patients had received any treatment. The sequenced sample consisted of blood. The source is a male donor with papillary thyroid cancer or a benign thyroid nodule (not recorded which). Some clones in this sample may be carry-over from other donors' samples.

This clone was seen ten or more times. This chain links TRBV28 with TRBJ1-5, with D unresolved. The V gene's germline CDR1 is MDHEN and CDR2 SYDVKM. The V end lost 6 bases, the J end lost 0 bases, and 18 bases lay between the germline ends. The length of the CDR3 is 17 residues. The DNA for the CDR3 is TGTGCCAGCAGAAAAAGCACCGGGGTTAATAGCAATCAGCCCCAGCATTTT. It encodes CASRKSTGVNSNQPQHF.

The gene calls are TRBV20-1 and TRBJ2-7; the D gene is possibly TRBD1 (6 bases). The CDR3 has 15 residues. Germline loops: CDR1 DFQATT, CDR2 SNEGSKA (reference sequence). The CDR3 loop is CSARDISGNSYEQYF. DNA of the CDR3: TGCAGCGCAAGGGACATAAGTGGGAACTCCTACGAGCAGTACTTC.

The chain links TRBV24-1 to TRBJ2-3; TRBD1 agrees at 10 bases. The ends lost 4 bases at V and 2 bases at J; junction bases unmatched: 2. The CDR3 runs to 15 residues. Per germline, CDR1 KGHDR and CDR2 SFDVKD. CDR3 coding DNA: TGTGCCACCAGTGAAGGGACAGGGGCCACAGATACGCAGTATTTT. Its translation is CATSEGTGATDTQYF.

This clone is labeled as large (0.1 to 1%). V usage is TRBV5-1 and J usage is TRBJ2-1, with TRBD2 identical over 13 bases. The CDR3 sequence is 16 residues long. Germline V gene sequence: CDR1 SGHRS, CDR2 YFSETQ. The V and J ends lost 7 bases and 2 bases, in that order; junction bases with no gene match: 6. As DNA, the CDR3 is TGCGCCAGCGGCTCCGGGACTAGCGGGACCTACAATGAGCAGTTCTTC. This sequence encodes CASGSGTSGTYNEQFF.

Only a few counts were recorded for this clone. V gene TRBV6-1 combines with J gene TRBJ2-7; D perhaps matches TRBD2 (6 bases). The CDR3 length is 15 residues. CDR1 is MNHNS and CDR2 is SASEGT in the germline V gene. Trimming took 6 bases from V and 6 from J, leaving 21 bases between them. The DNA of the CDR3 is TGTGCCAGCAGGGACCCGGGACTCCTCAATGGCGAGCAGTACGTC. It yields the protein CASRDPGLLNGEQYV.

This clone was seen a single time. The chain carries TRBV11-2 and TRBJ2-6; D is ambiguous. The CDR3 length is 17 residues. Germline lookup yields CDR1 SGHAT and CDR2 FQNNGV. Trimming took 0 bases from V and 0 from J, leaving 9 bases between them. The CDR3 nucleotides are TGTGCCAGCAGCTTAGAATACAGCTCCTCTGGGGCCAACGTCCTGACTTTC. Translated, it gives CASSLEYSSSGANVLTF.

The V call is TRBV4-3, the J call TRBJ1-5; D remains unclear. V was shortened by 0 bases and J by 3 bases, with 9 bases between the two germline ends. The CDR3 totals 15 residues. Per the germline V gene, CDR1 is LGHNA and CDR2 is YSLEER. The CDR3 region is CASSQDGHYNQPQHF. CDR3 nucleotides: TGCGCCAGCAGCCAAGATGGCCACTACAATCAGCCCCAGCATTTT.

This chain links TRBV19 with TRBJ1-3; a possible D gene is TRBD1 (6 bases). Germline lookup yields CDR1 LNHDA and CDR2 SQIVND (reference sequence). The CDR3 runs to 15 residues. V lost 10 bases and J 2 bases, leaving 18 bases between the germline ends. DNA of the CDR3: TGTGCCACCAATCCCACACAGGGAGCTGGAAACACCATATATTTT. The encoded protein is CATNPTQGAGNTIYF.

J is TRBJ2-7 and V is TRBV6-1; TRBD2 aligns across 14 bases. The germline V gene encodes CDR1 MNHNS and CDR2 SASEGT. The V and J ends lost 6 bases and 7 bases, in that order; junction bases with no gene match: 5. The CDR3 totals 14 residues. In nucleotides, the CDR3 is TGTGCCAGCAGGGAGGGACTAGCGGGAGATGAGCAGTACGTC. The encoded protein is CASREGLAGDEQYV.

The rearrangement joins TRBV7-8 to TRBJ2-1, with 7 bases identical to TRBD2. Germline V CDR1 and CDR2: SGHVS, FQNEAQ. The CDR3 spans 17 residues. V lost 5 bases, J lost 5 bases, and 15 bases stayed unmatched. The CDR3 DNA sequence: TGTGCCAGCAGCCCCACCGGAGGGCGGGAGCTCGACAATGAGCAGTTCTTC. The encoded protein is CASSPTGGRELDNEQFF.

This chain connects TRBV24-1 to TRBJ2-1; D is perhaps TRBD2 (6 bases). The V gene's germline CDR1 is KGHDR and CDR2 SFDVKD. The CDR3 length is 13 residues. With 7 bases removed from V and 9 bases from J, the gap between germline ends came to 15 bases. In DNA, the CDR3 is TGTGCCACCAGCCCAGATGGGGGGACTGAGCAGTTCTTC. Translating gives CATSPDGGTEQFF.